The clone carrying this TCR beta chain has only one observation. TCRdb keeps only in-frame clones here, not all; method: immunoSEQ multiplex PCR. The sample contains 550,000 to 600,000 clones, just over 75% of which appear only once. The source of the sample is a study of shared clonotypes between healthy human individuals. Germline values: CDR1 SGHRS, CDR2 YFSETQ. Trimming cost V 4 bases and J 1 base; bases outside gene matches: 4. The CDR3 has 16 amino acids. The sequence came from a woman aged 40 to 50 in good health. Some clones in this sample may be carry-over from other donors' samples. The chain employs TRBV5-1 and TRBJ2-2; 10 bases agree with TRBD2. The sample consisted of PBMCs. CDR3 in DNA: TGCGCCAGCAGCCCTAGACTAGCGGGGAACACCGGGGAGCTGTTTTTT. It codes for CASSPRLAGNTGELFF.